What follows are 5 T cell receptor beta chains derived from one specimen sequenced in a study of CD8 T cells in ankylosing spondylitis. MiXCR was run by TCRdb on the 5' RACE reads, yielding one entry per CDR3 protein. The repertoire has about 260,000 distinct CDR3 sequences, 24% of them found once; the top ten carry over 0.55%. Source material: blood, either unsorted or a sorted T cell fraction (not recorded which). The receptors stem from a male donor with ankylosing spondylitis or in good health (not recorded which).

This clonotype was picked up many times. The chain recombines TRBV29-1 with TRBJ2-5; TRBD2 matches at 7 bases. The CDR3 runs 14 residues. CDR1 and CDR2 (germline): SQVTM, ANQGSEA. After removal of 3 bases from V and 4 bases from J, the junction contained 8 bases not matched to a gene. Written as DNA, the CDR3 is TGCAGCGTTGACTTGGGGGGGGTCAGAGAGACCCAGTACTTC. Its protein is CSVDLGGVRETQYF.

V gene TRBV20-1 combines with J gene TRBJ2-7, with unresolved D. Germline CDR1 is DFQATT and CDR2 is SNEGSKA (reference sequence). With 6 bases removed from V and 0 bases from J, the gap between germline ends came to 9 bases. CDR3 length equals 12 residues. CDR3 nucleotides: TGCAGTGCCCCCGACATCTCCTACGAGCAGTACTTC. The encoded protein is CSAPDISYEQYF.

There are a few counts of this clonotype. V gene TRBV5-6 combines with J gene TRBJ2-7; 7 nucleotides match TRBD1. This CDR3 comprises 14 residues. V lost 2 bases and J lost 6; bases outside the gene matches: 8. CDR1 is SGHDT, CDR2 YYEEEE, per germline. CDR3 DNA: TGTGCCAGCAGCTTCGACAGGGTCGTAGTCGAGCAGTACTTC. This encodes CASSFDRVVVEQYF.

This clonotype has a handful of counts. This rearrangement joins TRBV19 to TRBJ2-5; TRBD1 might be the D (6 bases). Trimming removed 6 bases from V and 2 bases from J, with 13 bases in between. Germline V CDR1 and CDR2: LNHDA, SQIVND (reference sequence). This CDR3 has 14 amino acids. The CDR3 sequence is CASRPGTLQETQYF. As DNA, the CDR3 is TGTGCCAGTAGACCCGGGACACTTCAAGAGACCCAGTACTTC.

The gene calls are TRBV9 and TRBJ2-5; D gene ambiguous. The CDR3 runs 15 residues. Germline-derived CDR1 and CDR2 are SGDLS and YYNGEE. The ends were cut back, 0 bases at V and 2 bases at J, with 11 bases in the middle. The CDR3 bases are TGTGCCAGCAGCGTAGGGGTAGGAAGACAAGAGACCCAGTACTTC. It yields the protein CASSVGVGRQETQYF.